The entry that follows covers one T cell receptor beta chain sequence. Its antigen is as yet unknown. These data belong to a study of CXCR3-negative and CXCR3-positive naive CD8 T cells. Findings of the study overall: Partially decreased CXCR3 expression was recorded after cryopreservation, and fresh PBMCs were used in most assays. The authors found comparable surface CD5 between naive subsets and inferred TCR strength from TRB CDR3 properties.

With more than 250,000 cells each, the CD8+ T cell subsets were individually sorted in triplicate. Naive CD8+ T cells were CD45RO-CCR7+CD27+CD95-. Carrying UMI labels, the TRB cDNA libraries were prepared through 5' RACE. No DNA is given; TCRdb re-called the 5' RACE reads and lists each CDR3 protein once. The sample's table shows 28,000 or so distinct CDR3 sequences. This CDR3 is built from 15 residues. Germline lookup yields CDR1 MGHRA and CDR2 YSYEKL. The genes are TRBV4-1 and TRBJ1-2. The sequence came from a human donor in good health. Some clones in this sample may be carry-over from other donors' samples. The sequenced material came from naive CXCR3- CD8+ T cells from blood. Subset noted: CD45RO-CCR7+CD27+CD95- naive CD8+ T cells lacking CXCR3 (TNR3-). This CDR3 is CASSQDLGGYYGYTF.